Each of the 25 T cell receptor beta chains below was sequenced from the same sample in a study of cytomegalovirus exposure and HLA in healthy donors. Vbeta (60) and Jbeta (13) primers were used in the PCR. Here immunoSEQ multiplex PCR was the method, and the copy in TCRdb shows in-frame clones only, minus some. The sample lists more than 200,000 clones; roughly 84% were seen once. The sequenced sample consisted of PBMCs. The receptors come from a human donor in good health.

J is TRBJ2-2 and V is TRBV19; 11 nucleotides agree with TRBD2. CDR3 length: 16 residues. Trimming removed 6 bases from V and 5 bases from J; junction bases left unmatched: 8. CDR1 LNHDA and CDR2 SQIVND come from the germline V gene (reference sequence). In nucleotides, the CDR3 is TGTGCCAGTAGGCCACTAGCGGGAGCTAGGACCGGGGAGCTGTTTTTT. Amino acids: CASRPLAGARTGELFF.

This clone was observed a single time. The J gene is TRBJ2-7, the V gene TRBV10-3; 7 nucleotides line up with TRBD1. The CDR3 spans 14 residues. With 5 bases clipped from V and 1 base from J, the junction kept 5 bases outside the gene matches. The germline gives CDR1 ENHRY, CDR2 SYGVKD. In DNA form, the CDR3 reads TGTGCCATCAGTAACCGGGACAGATCCTACGAGCAGTACTTC. Protein product: CAISNRDRSYEQYF.

Of note for this clone: At one boundary the junction diverges from the germline segment, which might be a read error. This chain links TRBV2 with TRBJ2-3; no reliable D call. The CDR3 totals 15 residues. From germline, CDR1 is SNHLY and CDR2 FYNNEI. The CDR3 reads CASSEGHSHTDTQYF. The DNA for the CDR3 is TGTGCCAGCAGCGAAGGGCATTCTCACACAGATACGCAGTATTTT.

V is TRBV27 and J is TRBJ2-3, with D possibly being TRBD2 (5 bases). The germline V gene has CDR1 MNHEY and CDR2 SMNVEV (reference sequence). Trimming cost V 0 bases and J 3 bases, with 16 bases left between them. There are 17 residues in the CDR3. The CDR3 nucleotides are TGTGCCAGCAGTTTATCGTGGGGAGCCGGGTGGACAGATACGCAGTATTTT. Its protein product is CASSLSWGAGWTDTQYF.

The rearrangement joins TRBV28 to TRBJ2-7; the match to TRBD2 covers 16 bases. CDR3 length: 19 amino acids. The V and J ends lost 5 bases and 0 bases, in that order; junction bases with no gene match: 10. Looked up from germline, CDR1 is MDHEN and CDR2 is SYDVKM. CDR3 amino acids: CASSPNRGLAGGSSYEQYF. CDR3 DNA sequence: TGTGCCAGCAGTCCTAACCGGGGACTAGCGGGAGGGAGCTCCTACGAGCAGTACTTC.

The chain couples TRBV19 to TRBJ2-7, with 7 bases fitting TRBD1. The CDR3 length is 18 residues. Trimming at V came to 4 bases and at J to 0 bases, leaving 15 bases not matched to a gene. Germline assignment: CDR1 LNHDA and CDR2 SQIVND (reference sequence). CDR3: CASSNGTEVVSSSYEQYF. The CDR3 DNA reads as TGTGCCAGTAGTAACGGGACAGAAGTAGTATCGAGCTCCTACGAGCAGTACTTC.

A word on this clone: A junction end diverges from the germline sequence, so it may reflect a read error. V is TRBV9 and J is TRBJ2-1; D is perhaps TRBD2 (6 bases). There are 16 residues in the CDR3. Germline V gives CDR1 SGDLS, CDR2 YYNGEE. CDR3 bases: TGTGTCAGCAGCGTAGGGTCGGTCACCAGACTAGGGGAGCAGTTCTTC. It codes for CVSSVGSVTRLGEQFF.

The chain is built from TRBV7-3 and TRBJ2-1; D gene uncertain. Trimming cost V 3 bases and J 6 bases, with 9 bases left between them. Germline V gene lookup returns CDR1 SGHTA and CDR2 FQGTGA. The length of the CDR3 is 13 residues. For the CDR3, the DNA is TGTGCCAGCAGCTTCATTAGCACCAATGAGCAGTTCTTC. As protein: CASSFISTNEQFF. The full variable domain, in which reference TRBV7-3 and TRBJ2-1 provide the parts outside the CDR3, is GAGVSQTPSNKVTEKGKYVELRCDPISGHTALYWYRQSLGQGPEFLIYFQGTGAADDSGLPNDRFFAVRPEGSVSTLKIQRTERGDSAVYLCASSFISTNEQFFGPGTRLTVL.

This chain links TRBV5-4 with TRBJ1-2; 9 positions agree with TRBD1. This CDR3 region has 13 residues. The V and J ends lost 7 bases and 8 bases, in that order; junction bases with no gene match: 9. Germline-derived CDR1 and CDR2 are SGHNT and YYREEE (reference sequence). CDR3 DNA sequence: TGTGCCAGCCTTAAACAGGGGGCGAGCGGCTACACCTTC. This encodes CASLKQGASGYTF.

A few counts support this clone. J is TRBJ1-5 and V is TRBV2; perhaps TRBD1 as D (5 bases). The CDR3 has 14 residues. V was trimmed by 7 bases and J by 6 bases, leaving 16 bases between them. Germline CDR1 and CDR2: SNHLY and FYNNEI. CDR3 in amino acids: CASNGGEVGQPQHF. As DNA, the CDR3 is TGTGCCAGCAACGGAGGGGAAGTGGGTCAGCCCCAGCATTTT.

V usage is TRBV19 and J usage is TRBJ2-1; TRBD2 agrees at 11 bases. The trim removed 1 base at V and 9 bases at J, leaving 5 bases unmatched. This CDR3 contains 15 residues. CDR1 and CDR2 from the germline V gene are LNHDA and SQIVND (reference sequence). CDR3 nucleotide sequence: TGTGCCAGTAGTATAGTAGCGGGAGGGATCGGTGAGCAGTTCTTC. It translates to CASSIVAGGIGEQFF.

This clone turned up a few times. The sample holds other DNA sequences that translate to the same CDR3. V and J are TRBV7-2 and TRBJ2-5; 11 bases are a match to TRBD2. Germline loops: CDR1 SGHTA, CDR2 FQGNSA. J gave up 4 bases and V 1 base, and 11 bases lay outside the gene matches. This CDR3 has 18 residues. CDR3 in amino acids: CASSLEGLAGGLRETQYF. The CDR3, as DNA: TGTGCCAGCAGCTTAGAAGGGTTAGCGGGAGGGTTGAGAGAGACCCAGTACTTC.

The chain uses TRBV4-3 and TRBJ1-4; 7 nucleotides line up with TRBD1. The V gene's germline CDR1 is LGHNA and CDR2 YSLEER. J was trimmed by 2 bases and V by 4 bases; bases with no gene match: 4. CDR3 length equals 15 residues. CDR3 sequence (DNA): TGCGCCAGCAGCCCGGGAGGGGGCACTAATGAAAAACTGTTTTTT. This translates into CASSPGGGTNEKLFF.

A single count supports this clone. The chain is built from TRBV18 and TRBJ2-5; perhaps TRBD2 as D (5 bases). V gave up 6 bases and J gave up 4 bases, with 12 bases separating them. This CDR3 has 13 residues. Germline CDR1 KGHSH, CDR2 LQKENI. The CDR3 DNA follows: TGTGCCAGCTCCTACGGGAAGGGAGAGACCCAGTACTTC. Translated, it gives CASSYGKGETQYF.

The CDR3, as DNA: TGTGCCAGCAGCTTATCAGGGGGCCGCACCGGGGAGCTGTTTTTT. Its protein product is CASSLSGGRTGELFF. V usage is TRBV7-9 and J usage is TRBJ2-2; 8 bases agree with TRBD1. The CDR3 is made up of 15 amino acids. The J segment lost 4 bases and the V segment lost 2 bases, leaving 3 bases of the junction unmatched. CDR1 and CDR2 from the germline V gene are SEHNR and FQNEAQ (reference sequence).

The CDR3 nucleotides are TGTGCCAGCAGTTACTCGACGGGGGGCGCCTATGGCTACACCTTC. This translates into CASSYSTGGAYGYTF. The chain links TRBV6-5 to TRBJ1-2; TRBD1 is a possible D gene (6 bases). V was trimmed by 0 bases and J by 4 bases, leaving 12 bases between them. The length of the CDR3 is 15 residues. The germline V gene encodes CDR1 MNHEY and CDR2 SVGAGI.

J is TRBJ2-5 and V is TRBV15, with 7 bases that match TRBD2. V lost 8 bases and J lost 4; bases outside the gene matches: 4. CDR3 length: 12 amino acids. Germline CDR1 and CDR2: LNHNV and YYDKDF (reference sequence). This chain's CDR3 is CATSGGGETQYF. CDR3 DNA sequence: TGTGCCACCTCCGGCGGGGGAGAGACCCAGTACTTC.

This clone was counted a single time. This chain uses TRBV29-1 with TRBJ2-5; 10 bases map to TRBD1. The CDR3 is 12 residues long. Unmatched junction bases numbered 3, after V lost 6 bases and J lost 5 bases. The germline gives CDR1 SQVTM, CDR2 ANQGSEA. CDR3 sequence reads: CSVDRGLETQYF. CDR3 DNA sequence: TGCAGCGTAGACAGGGGGCTGGAGACCCAGTACTTC.

This CDR3 is CASSQETGGAYEQYF. The CDR3, as DNA: TGTGCCAGCAGCCAAGAAACGGGGGGGGCCTACGAGCAGTACTTC. The chain recombines TRBV14 with TRBJ2-7; 8 bases are shared with TRBD2. Germline V gene sequence: CDR1 SGHDN, CDR2 FVKESK. The J segment lost 2 bases and the V segment lost 0 bases, leaving 3 bases of the junction unmatched. The CDR3 is made up of 15 amino acids. Full variable domain (missing parts from reference TRBV14 and TRBJ2-7): EAGVTQFPSHSVIEKGQTVTLRCDPISGHDNLYWYRRVMGKEIKFLLHFVKESKQDESGMPNNRFLAERTGGTYSTLKVQPAELEDSGVYFCASSQETGGAYEQYFGPGTRLTVT.

The chain links TRBV4-1 to TRBJ1-1; the D is unclear. CDR3 size: 14 residues. CDR1 is MGHRA and CDR2 is YSYEKL in the germline V gene. Trimming stripped 0 bases from V and 3 bases from J, with 8 bases between. CDR3 coding DNA: TGCGCCAGCAGCCAAGAACCGGAGTACACTGAAGCTTTCTTT. It is translated as CASSQEPEYTEAFF.

The genes are TRBV30 and TRBJ1-1, with D possibly matching TRBD1 (5 bases). There are 12 residues in the CDR3. Germline CDR1 reads GTSNPN; CDR2 reads SVGIG (reference sequence). V dropped 3 bases and J dropped 5 bases, with 10 bases sitting between them. CDR3 coding DNA: TGTGCCTGGAGGGTCCCAGGGACTGAAGCTTTCTTT. It translates to CAWRVPGTEAFF.

The chain combines TRBV29-1 with TRBJ2-7; 7 bases fit TRBD2. The CDR3 extends over 13 amino acids. The germline V gene has CDR1 SQVTM and CDR2 ANQGSEA. V shed 3 bases, J shed 6 bases, and the junction held 8 bases outside the gene matches. CDR3 region: CSVEPAGTGEQYF. As DNA, the CDR3 is TGCAGCGTTGAGCCAGCGGGAACGGGCGAGCAGTACTTC.

The chain combines TRBV19 with TRBJ2-3; TRBD1 matches 9 bases. The V segment lost 5 bases and the J segment 5 bases; nucleotides outside the gene matches: 11. CDR3 length: 16 residues. Germline CDR1 is LNHDA and CDR2 is SQIVND (reference sequence). The CDR3 nucleotides read TGTGCCAGTAGTCGGCGACAGGGGGGAGGACAAGATACGCAGTATTTT. This encodes CASSRRQGGGQDTQYF.

V gene TRBV15 combines with J gene TRBJ2-7; 7 nucleotides line up with TRBD1. This CDR3 is 14 amino acids long. The germline V gene encodes CDR1 LNHNV and CDR2 YYDKDF (reference sequence). The junction had 4 bases not matched to a gene; V was cut back by 5 bases and J by 0 bases. CDR3 sequence (DNA): TGTGCCACCAGCGATAACAGGGGCTCCTACGAGCAGTACTTC. Its translation: CATSDNRGSYEQYF. Based on the CDR3 plus reference TRBV15 and TRBJ2-7, the full variable domain is DAMVIQNPRYQVTQFGKPVTLSCSQTLNHNVMYWYQQKSSQAPKLLFHYYDKDFNNEADTPDNFQSRRPNTSFCFLDIRSPGLGDTAMYLCATSDNRGSYEQYFGPGTRLTVT.

The chain recombines TRBV6-1 with TRBJ1-4; 9 bases match TRBD1. With 4 bases clipped from V and 9 bases from J, the junction kept 3 bases outside the gene matches. CDR3 length: 13 residues. Germline values: CDR1 MNHNS, CDR2 SASEGT. The CDR3 DNA reads as TGTGCCAGCAGTGGCGGGACAGGGCAAAAACTGTTTTTT. This encodes CASSGGTGQKLFF.